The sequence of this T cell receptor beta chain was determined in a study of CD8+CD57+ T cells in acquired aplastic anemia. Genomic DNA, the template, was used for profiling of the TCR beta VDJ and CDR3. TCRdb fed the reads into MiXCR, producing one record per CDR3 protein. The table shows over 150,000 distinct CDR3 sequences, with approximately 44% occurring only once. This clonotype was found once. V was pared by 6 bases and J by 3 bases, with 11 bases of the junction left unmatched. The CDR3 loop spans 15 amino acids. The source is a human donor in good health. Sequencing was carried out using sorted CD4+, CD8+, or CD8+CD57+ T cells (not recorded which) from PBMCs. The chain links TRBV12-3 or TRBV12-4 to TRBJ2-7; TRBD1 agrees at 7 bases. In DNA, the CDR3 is TGTGCCAGCAGCCTCGGACAGGCCACACTCTACGAGCAGTACTTC. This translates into CASSLGQATLYEQYF.